The source of this T cell receptor beta chain is a study of blood T cell repertoires in COVID-19. Background on the study: The cDNA or gDNA used as material had been derived from T cells, B-cell-depleted T cells, or PBMCs.

The study assigned cohorts using participant-reported clinical history. Methods used by the authors: Scientists estimated how many nucleated cells there were by amplifying reference gene primers. This table comes from immunoSEQ multiplex PCR, and its TCRdb copy is limited to in-frame clones, with some not included. The DNA was the basis for D and trimming; V, J and clone size are from that table. Among around 500,000 clones listed, 88% were seen once. The germline V gene has CDR1 SGHVS and CDR2 FQNEAQ. The CDR3 covers 13 residues. J lost 6 bases, V lost 7 bases, and 5 bases had no gene match. Sequenced: PBMCs or T cells enriched from blood (not recorded which). The V and J genes are TRBV7-8 and TRBJ2-7; 11 bases are a match to TRBD1. This TCR was recovered from a woman between 40 and 50 years old who had recovered from COVID-19. The CDR3 is CASTGTGGIEQYF. Here the CDR3 DNA reads TGTGCCAGCACCGGGACAGGGGGAATCGAGCAGTACTTC.